This T cell receptor (beta chain) is from a study of cytomegalovirus exposure and HLA in healthy donors. Points from the study as a whole: A later analysis showed TCR association rates differing by HLA locus, peaking at DRB1 and lowest at HLA-C. As confirmed in vitro, three CMV-associated chains were specific for CMV antigens.

Comment on this clone: The antigen remains unidentified.

Primers for the PCR totalled 60 Vbeta and 13 Jbeta. Assay: immunoSEQ multiplex PCR; the TCRdb copy retains only in-frame clones and omits some. The data show 100,000 to 150,000 clones, with over 65% seen just once and around 1.8% held by the top ten. This sequence originates from a man aged 50-59 years in good health and CMV-seronegative. Sequencing input: PBMCs.

CDR3 protein: CASSMDSTNTEAFF. The CDR3 nucleotides are TGCGCCAGCAGCATGGACAGTACGAACACTGAAGCTTTCTTT. V and J are TRBV5-1 and TRBJ1-1; D is perhaps TRBD1 (6 bases). Per germline, CDR1 SGHRS and CDR2 YFSETQ. This CDR3 region has 14 residues. The V gene lost 4 bases and the J gene lost 1 base, with 11 bases spanning the gap.